The 26 T cell receptor beta chains below come from one sample, sequenced in a study of T cells after yellow fever vaccination. MiXCR was run by TCRdb on the 5' RACE reads, yielding one entry per CDR3 protein. Found here are roughly 320,000 distinct CDR3 sequences, approximately 12% of them singletons; the top ten hold approximately 3.3%. The sample in question was CD4+ T cells sorted from PBMCs, obtained 45 days after the yellow fever booster vaccination. The receptors stem from a man aged 18 to 29 who received the YFV17D yellow fever vaccine.

This clonotype was seen more than once but under ten times. The genes are TRBV27 and TRBJ2-7; 10 nucleotides agree with TRBD1. There are 13 residues in the CDR3. Germline-derived CDR1 and CDR2 are MNHEY and SMNVEV (reference sequence). V shed 6 bases and J 5 bases; nucleotides not matched to a gene: 4. CDR3 DNA sequence: TGTGCCAGCAGCCCCGGGACAGGGGACGAGCAGTACGTC. It specifies CASSPGTGDEQYV.

This clonotype has a count of ten or more. The V and J genes are TRBV11-2 and TRBJ2-1; 15 nucleotides agree with TRBD2. This CDR3 has 17 residues. The ends lost 5 bases at V and 7 bases at J; junction bases unmatched: 9. Germline loops: CDR1 SGHAT, CDR2 FQNNGV. CDR3 amino acids: CASSPIGTSGGSNEQFF. CDR3 DNA sequence: TGTGCCAGCAGCCCTATCGGGACTAGCGGGGGGTCGAATGAGCAGTTCTTC.

This clonotype was counted at least ten times. The V call is TRBV6-5, the J call TRBJ1-6, with D uncertain. The CDR3 has 17 amino acids. V dropped 1 base and J dropped 7 bases, with 17 bases sitting between them. CDR1 and CDR2 (germline): MNHEY, SVGAGI. The CDR3 DNA reads TGTGCCAGCAGTTACTTTACGGCAGCTAATCTGAATTCACCCCTCCACTTT. It encodes CASSYFTAANLNSPLHF.

The rearrangement uses TRBV20-1 and TRBJ2-7, with 14 bases fitting TRBD2. V was pared by 5 bases and J by 4 bases, with 4 bases of the junction left unmatched. Germline values: CDR1 DFQATT, CDR2 SNEGSKA (reference sequence). This CDR3 contains 14 residues. In nucleotides, the CDR3 is TGCAGTGCTGGGAGACTAGCGGGGGGGTACGAGCAGTACTTC. Protein product: CSAGRLAGGYEQYF.

The rearrangement links TRBV18 to TRBJ2-3, with D possibly matching TRBD2 (6 bases). The CDR3 runs to 14 residues. CDR1 KGHSH and CDR2 LQKENI come from the germline V gene. Trimming shortened V by 4 bases and J by 5 bases, and 13 bases separated the two germline ends. CDR3 sequence (DNA): TGTGCCAGCTCACTAGCGGCTTCTCAAGATACGCAGTATTTT. Amino acid sequence: CASSLAASQDTQYF.

J is TRBJ1-2 and V is TRBV11-2; TRBD1 aligns across 7 bases. Germline CDR1 and CDR2: SGHAT and FQNNGV. The CDR3 consists of 15 residues. V shed 5 bases and J 4 bases; nucleotides not matched to a gene: 10. The CDR3 DNA is TGTGCCAGCAGCACGGCCGAGGGGGCTGGCTATGGCTACACCTTC. Protein sequence: CASSTAEGAGYGYTF. The entire variable domain, with the rest obtained from reference TRBV11-2 and TRBJ1-2, is as follows: EAGVAQSPRYKIIEKRQSVAFWCNPISGHATLYWYQQILGQGPKLLIQFQNNGVVDDSQLPKDRFSAERLKGVDSTLKIQPAKLEDSAVYLCASSTAEGAGYGYTFGSGTRLTVV.

The CDR3 DNA reads as TGTGCCAGCAGCTTCCTCGGAGATAATTCACCCCTCCACTTT. The encoded protein is CASSFLGDNSPLHF. V is TRBV7-2 and J is TRBJ1-6; D remains ambiguous. This CDR3 has 14 amino acids. Germline V gene lookup returns CDR1 SGHTA and CDR2 FQGNSA. Trimming took off 3 bases at V and 5 bases at J, with 8 bases between the two ends.

This clonotype was picked up a small number of times. This chain uses TRBV12-3 or TRBV12-4 with TRBJ2-3; D may be TRBD2 (6 bases). The CDR3 contains 13 residues. Trimming left V 6 bases short and J 1 base short, with 8 bases between. CDR3 sequence reads: CASRWGGTDTQYF. DNA for the CDR3: TGTGCCAGCAGATGGGGGGGCACAGATACGCAGTATTTT.

This clonotype occurred a few times. This chain joins TRBV10-3 and TRBJ1-1, with TRBD1 matching 7 bases. The CDR3 contains 16 residues. Germline V gene sequence: CDR1 ENHRY, CDR2 SYGVKD. V lost 0 bases, J lost 3 bases, and 7 bases stayed unmatched. In DNA form, the CDR3 reads TGTGCCATCAGTGAGTCGACAGGGAAGGGCCACACTGAAGCTTTCTTT. Encoded protein: CAISESTGKGHTEAFF.

This clonotype appeared a few times. V is TRBV28 and J is TRBJ2-7; 7 bases are a match to TRBD2. CDR3 size: 14 residues. Unmatched junction bases numbered 6, after V lost 5 bases and J lost 2 bases. Per the germline V gene, CDR1 is MDHEN and CDR2 is SYDVKM. This CDR3 is CASSAGGGTYEQYV. The DNA of the CDR3 is TGTGCCAGCAGTGCGGGCGGGGGAACCTACGAGCAGTACGTC.

V usage is TRBV10-3 and J usage is TRBJ2-5; 9 positions agree with TRBD1. Per the germline V gene, CDR1 is ENHRY and CDR2 is SYGVKD. V lost 6 bases, J lost 5 bases, and 7 bases stayed unmatched. The CDR3 totals 14 residues. CDR3 loop: CAISRDRESETQYF. CDR3 sequence (DNA): TGTGCCATCAGCCGGGACAGGGAATCGGAGACCCAGTACTTC.

The J gene is TRBJ2-1, the V gene TRBV14; D perhaps matches TRBD1 (5 bases). The V and J ends lost 3 bases and 10 bases respectively, with 13 bases between them. There are 13 residues in the CDR3. Germline CDR1 reads SGHDN; CDR2 reads FVKESK. CDR3 amino acids: CASSQTDLWEQFF. CDR3 nucleotide sequence: TGTGCCAGCAGCCAGACAGATCTCTGGGAGCAGTTCTTC. Together with reference TRBV14 and TRBJ2-1, the CDR3 gives the full variable domain: EAGVTQFPSHSVIEKGQTVTLRCDPISGHDNLYWYRRVMGKEIKFLLHFVKESKQDESGMPNNRFLAERTGGTYSTLKVQPAELEDSGVYFCASSQTDLWEQFFGPGTRLTVL.

This chain uses TRBV5-1 with TRBJ2-1; TRBD1 is a possible D gene (6 bases). Germline CDR1 SGHRS, CDR2 YFSETQ. The CDR3 loop spans 11 amino acids. V shed 6 bases and J shed 7 bases, with 8 bases lying between them. The CDR3 protein is CASMGANEQFF. CDR3 bases: TGCGCCAGCATGGGGGCGAATGAGCAGTTCTTC.

This clonotype was counted ten times or more. This sequence joins TRBV12-3 or TRBV12-4 and TRBJ2-1; tentative D call: TRBD1 (6 bases). This CDR3 is built from 15 residues. With 1 base removed from V and 0 bases from J, the gap between germline ends came to 7 bases. This CDR3 reads CASSLVQGSYNEQFF. The CDR3 nucleotides read TGTGCCAGCAGTTTAGTACAGGGCTCCTACAATGAGCAGTTCTTC.

The rearrangement links TRBV20-1 to TRBJ1-5; D ambiguous. CDR1 and CDR2 from the germline V gene are DFQATT and SNEGSKA (reference sequence). V was cut by 6 bases and J by 4 bases, with 13 bases left in between. There are 13 residues in the CDR3. The CDR3 DNA is TGCAGTGCCCACGGCGTGGGGAATCAGCCCCAGCATTTT. The encoded protein is CSAHGVGNQPQHF.

V is TRBV20-1 and J is TRBJ2-5, with 7 bases aligning to TRBD2. The CDR3 contains 13 residues. Germline V CDR1 and CDR2: DFQATT, SNEGSKA (reference sequence). With V trimmed by 5 bases and J by 4 bases, 7 bases remained unmatched. CDR3 protein: CSAPRGSRETQYF. CDR3 sequence (DNA): TGCAGTGCTCCGCGGGGGTCTCGAGAGACCCAGTACTTC.

This clonotype was picked up many times. The genes are TRBV5-1 and TRBJ2-7; 8 bases fit TRBD1. The CDR3 runs 14 residues. Germline CDR1 SGHRS, CDR2 YFSETQ. The J segment lost 3 bases and the V segment lost 7 bases, leaving 9 bases of the junction unmatched. DNA of the CDR3: TGCGCCAGCGGCAAGGACAGGGCTGACTACGAGCAGTACTTC. Translation: CASGKDRADYEQYF.

This clonotype was counted many times. The V gene is TRBV5-1, the J gene TRBJ2-5, with 7 bases identical to TRBD2. The V gene's germline CDR1 is SGHRS and CDR2 YFSETQ. The J segment lost 2 bases and the V segment lost 7 bases, leaving 8 bases of the junction unmatched. This CDR3 is built from 14 residues. The CDR3 nucleotides read TGCGCCAGCGGCCTTCTAGCGGAACAAGAGACCCAGTACTTC. Protein product: CASGLLAEQETQYF. Variable domain in full (rest from reference TRBV5-1 and TRBJ2-5): KAGVTQTPRYLIKTRGQQVTLSCSPISGHRSVSWYQQTPGQGLQFLFEYFSETQRNKGNFPGRFSGRQFSNSRSEMNVSTLELGDSALYLCASGLLAEQETQYFGPGTRLLVL.

The chain combines TRBV7-9 with TRBJ2-1, with 8 bases matching TRBD2. Trimming removed 4 bases from V and 5 bases from J; junction bases left unmatched: 7. This CDR3 has 15 amino acids. Per germline, CDR1 SEHNR and CDR2 FQNEAQ (reference sequence). The CDR3 loop reads CASSYAPGGDNEQFF. The CDR3 bases are TGTGCCAGCAGCTACGCCCCCGGGGGGGACAATGAGCAGTTCTTC.

This clonotype is a singleton in its sample. This chain connects TRBV2 to TRBJ2-3, with 10 nucleotides matching TRBD1. This CDR3 is 14 amino acids long. Germline lookup yields CDR1 SNHLY and CDR2 FYNNEI. The ends lost 10 bases at V and 0 bases at J; junction bases unmatched: 4. This CDR3 is CAIGQGVSTDTQYF. The CDR3 region has the DNA TGTGCCATAGGACAGGGGGTAAGCACAGATACGCAGTATTTT.

The genes are TRBV5-1 and TRBJ1-4; 8 positions match TRBD1. After removal of 4 bases from V and 8 bases from J, the junction contained 13 bases not matched to a gene. The CDR3 has 16 amino acids. CDR1 SGHRS and CDR2 YFSETQ come from the germline V gene. The CDR3 sequence is CASSPRNRGFGEKLFF. The CDR3 region has the DNA TGCGCCAGCAGCCCTCGAAACAGGGGGTTTGGGGAAAAACTGTTTTTT.

This clonotype was seen at least ten times. V is TRBV20-1 and J is TRBJ2-3; 10 nucleotides line up with TRBD2. This CDR3 has 18 amino acids. Looked up from germline, CDR1 is DFQATT and CDR2 is SNEGSKA (reference sequence). The junction had 16 bases not matched to a gene; V was cut back by 3 bases and J by 4 bases. CDR3 bases: TGCAGTGCTAGGGTTGCCCAGCGGGGGGGCCAGTCTGCAGATACGCAGTATTTT. Protein: CSARVAQRGGQSADTQYF.

The chain has TRBV29-1 and TRBJ1-5; 9 bases match TRBD1. Per germline, CDR1 SQVTM and CDR2 ANQGSEA. Trimming removed 4 bases from V and 4 bases from J; junction bases left unmatched: 5. This CDR3 has 14 amino acids. The CDR3 nucleotides read TGCAGCGTTGCCGTACAGGGGGCGAATCAGCCCCAGCATTTT. Protein sequence: CSVAVQGANQPQHF. The complete variable domain, with remaining parts taken from reference TRBV29-1 and TRBJ1-5, reads SAVISQKPSRDICQRGTSLTIQCQVDSQVTMMFWYRQQPGQSLTLIATANQGSEATYESGFVIDKFPISRPNLTFSTLTVSNMSPEDSSIYLCSVAVQGANQPQHFGDGTRLSIL.

The table lists this clonotype with a few counts. The gene calls are TRBV7-9 and TRBJ2-3, with 11 bases matching TRBD2. Per the germline V gene, CDR1 is SEHNR and CDR2 is FQNEAQ (reference sequence). There are 17 residues in the CDR3. V was pared by 2 bases and J by 5 bases, with 9 bases of the junction left unmatched. The CDR3 DNA is TGTGCCAGCAGCTTAAGACTAGCGGGGATGCCGGGAGATACGCAGTATTTT. Protein sequence: CASSLRLAGMPGDTQYF.

This clonotype was seen a handful of times. The chain employs TRBV2 and TRBJ1-2; a weak D match, TRBD1 (5 bases). Trimming removed 6 bases from V and 1 base from J, with 6 bases in between. CDR1 SNHLY and CDR2 FYNNEI come from the germline V gene. This CDR3 is built from 12 residues. CDR3 amino acids: CASRTDNYGYTF. The CDR3 coding sequence is TGTGCCAGCAGGACAGATAACTATGGCTACACCTTC. The full variable domain, rest sourced from reference TRBV2 and TRBJ1-2, is EPEVTQTPSHQVTQMGQEVILRCVPISNHLYFYWYRQILGQKVEFLVSFYNNEISEKSEIFDDQFSVERPDGSNFTLKIRSTKLEDSAMYFCASRTDNYGYTFGSGTRLTVV.

In this sample, this clonotype turned up many times. CDR3 protein: CASSVLADTPGTGELFF. CDR3 coding DNA: TGTGCCAGCAGCGTACTAGCGGACACCCCGGGGACCGGGGAGCTGTTTTTT. This chain joins TRBV27 and TRBJ2-2; 8 bases line up with TRBD2. V shed 6 bases and J 5 bases; nucleotides not matched to a gene: 14. CDR1 is MNHEY, CDR2 SMNVEV, per germline (reference sequence). The CDR3 extends over 17 amino acids.